This section outlines one TCR beta chain sequence together with its context. The antigen is undetermined. The record originates from a study of post-analysis software for immune sequencing data. TCR beta libraries were prepared from cDNA with unique molecular identifiers. TCRdb redid the calling of the PCR reads with MiXCR, one entry per CDR3 protein. The sample lists hundreds of thousands of distinct CDR3 sequences, over 35% occurring once. Study-wide points: Those samples that were prepared in the same batch co-clustered strongly by F measure. Included in a set of roughly five TRBV segments more frequent in patients than controls were TRBV5-6, TRBV5-1 and TRBV20-1.

Trimming left V 4 bases short and J 6 bases short, with 17 bases between. CDR1 and CDR2 from the germline V gene are MGHRA and YSYEKL. CDR3 length equals 15 residues. The V call is TRBV4-1, the J call TRBJ2-3; D perhaps matches TRBD2 (5 bases). The sequence derives from a girl between 10 and 17 years old with multiple sclerosis. The source material was blood. The CDR3 region is CASSPTGIVGDTQYF. As DNA, the CDR3 is TGCGCCAGCAGCCCCACCGGGATTGTGGGGGATACGCAGTATTTT.